These 25 T cell receptor beta chains came from one sample sequenced in a study of T cell repertoires in cytomegalovirus infection (dated by TCRdb to between 2018 and 2021). According to the study, the label for this sample's treatment or condition signals: in vitro stimulation with specific CMV peptide epitopes to enrich CMV-specific T cells. Reads for this sample came from an Illumina HiSeq 1500. TCRdb trimmed the raw reads at Q25, called clones with MiXCR and kept productive beta chains. CDR3 protein sequences are deduplicated, and each keeps its most common genes and DNA. The sample contains 700,000 to 950,000 distinct CDR3 sequences, 32% of them found a single time. Over 10% of the sample is held by the ten biggest clonotypes. These receptors' antigens are unknown. The sequenced sample was cultured CD8+ T cells from PBMCs, obtained from culture after CMV antigen stimulation. The receptors come from a human donor in good health (CMV status not recorded). Some clones in this sample may be carry-over from other donors' samples.

The chain joins TRBV27 to TRBJ1-1; D is ambiguous. Germline loops: CDR1 MNHEY, CDR2 SMNVEV (reference sequence). This CDR3 has 14 residues. Trimming took off 1 base at V and 1 base at J, with 7 bases between the two ends. The CDR3 DNA follows: TGTGCCAGCAGTTTATGGGGATCGAACACTGAAGCTTTCTTT. Translation: CASSLWGSNTEAFF.

This clonotype was counted a few times. This chain uses TRBV6-5 with TRBJ1-6, with D perhaps matching TRBD1 (6 bases). This CDR3 is 17 amino acids long. Germline V gene data show CDR1 as MNHEY and CDR2 as SVGAGI. The germline V and J ends were trimmed by 0 bases and 9 bases, with 18 bases remaining between them. CDR3 coding DNA: TGTGCCAGCAGTTACTCGATGGCATGGGGGCAGGGTTCACCCCTCCACTTT. Amino acid sequence: CASSYSMAWGQGSPLHF.

The table lists this clonotype with a few counts. The CDR3 region is CASSVEGGSLNEQFF. The DNA for the CDR3 is TGTGCCAGCAGCGTAGAAGGGGGATCGCTCAATGAGCAGTTCTTC. V and J are TRBV9 and TRBJ2-1; possibly TRBD1 for D (6 bases). The CDR3 length is 15 residues. V was pared by 0 bases and J by 6 bases, with 13 bases between. Germline V gene data show CDR1 as SGDLS and CDR2 as YYNGEE.

The chain has TRBV20-1 and TRBJ2-5; possible D gene TRBD2, 5 bases. Trimming removed 4 bases from V and 6 bases from J, with 18 bases in between. This CDR3 comprises 14 residues. Germline CDR1 reads DFQATT; CDR2 reads SNEGSKA (reference sequence). The CDR3 here is CSAMDRLREKTQYF. The CDR3 bases are TGCAGTGCTATGGACCGGTTGAGGGAAAAGACCCAGTACTTC.

This clonotype was seen more than once but under ten times. The chain recombines TRBV4-1 with TRBJ1-4, with D unclear. V was cut by 5 bases and J by 7 bases, with 17 bases left in between. Germline lookup yields CDR1 MGHRA and CDR2 YSYEKL. This CDR3 comprises 15 residues. In DNA, the CDR3 is TGCGCCAGCAGCTATTCCAATCTCGAGGGTGAAAAACTGTTTTTT. It codes for CASSYSNLEGEKLFF.

The sample holds a few counts of this clonotype. This sequence joins TRBV6-2 or TRBV6-3 and TRBJ2-1; 8 nucleotides align to TRBD1. Germline CDR1 is MNHEY and CDR2 is SVGEGT. Trimming cost V 7 bases and J 4 bases; bases outside gene matches: 9. The CDR3 length is 15 residues. DNA of the CDR3: TGTGCCAGCACCCACCCGAGACAGGGGTACAATGAGCAGTTCTTC. It is translated as CASTHPRQGYNEQFF.

This clonotype was counted at least ten times. The chain couples TRBV7-8 to TRBJ2-5; 13 bases match TRBD2. This CDR3 contains 16 residues. V trimming: 5 bases; J trimming: 3 bases; junction bases outside the gene matches: 6. Germline V CDR1 and CDR2: SGHVS, FQNEAQ. CDR3 nucleotides: TGTGCCAGCAGCAGAGGGACTAGCGGGGTGGAAGAGACCCAGTACTTC. Protein product: CASSRGTSGVEETQYF.

The table lists this clonotype with a few counts. The chain joins TRBV9 to TRBJ2-4; either TRBD1 or TRBD2 may supply D (5 bases each). Germline lookup yields CDR1 SGDLS and CDR2 YYNGEE. V lost 0 bases and J lost 2, with 9 bases in between. The CDR3 has 15 amino acids. In nucleotides, the CDR3 is TGTGCCAGCAGCGTAGTGACGGGGCCCAAAAACATTCAGTACTTC. It codes for CASSVVTGPKNIQYF.

The chain is built from TRBV27 and TRBJ1-1, with D hard to call. The CDR3 covers 15 residues. V lost 0 bases and J 5 bases, leaving 13 bases between the germline ends. Germline V lookup: CDR1 MNHEY, CDR2 SMNVEV (reference sequence). The CDR3 protein is CASSLSLGTRTEAFF. CDR3 nucleotide sequence: TGTGCCAGCAGTTTATCCCTTGGAACGAGGACTGAAGCTTTCTTT.

With respect to this clonotype: Since no conserved phenylalanine or tryptophan closes the CDR3, a read error is the likely cause. The chain combines TRBV7-3 with TRBJ1-2; TRBD1 aligns across 7 bases. Per germline, CDR1 SGHTA and CDR2 FQGTGA. CDR3 size: 16 residues. V lost 2 bases and J lost 5; bases outside the gene matches: 11. CDR3 in DNA: TGTGCCAGCAGCTTAGCCTCTCAGAACAGGGGATATGGCTACACCTCC. Amino acids: CASSLASQNRGYGYTS.

This chain connects TRBV7-9 to TRBJ1-2; 8 bases align to TRBD1. The germline gives CDR1 SEHNR, CDR2 FQNEAQ (reference sequence). The CDR3 totals 19 residues. Losses at the gene ends were 0 bases for V and 2 bases for J; bases not matched to a gene: 14. The CDR3 loop is CASSLAGQGAYLGNYGYTF. The CDR3 DNA is TGTGCCAGCAGCTTAGCGGGGCAGGGGGCCTACCTCGGAAACTATGGCTACACCTTC.

This clonotype was counted ten times or more. The chain is built from TRBV2 and TRBJ2-1, with 7 bases fitting TRBD2. Looked up from germline, CDR1 is SNHLY and CDR2 is FYNNEI. The V gene end was trimmed by 9 bases and the J gene end by 6 bases; junction bases not matched to a gene: 5. The CDR3 extends over 12 amino acids. The CDR3, as DNA: TGTGCCAGTACGGGACTAATCAATGAGCAGTTCTTC. Translating gives CASTGLINEQFF.

J is TRBJ1-1 and V is TRBV27, with D maybe TRBD1 (5 bases). The CDR3 runs to 14 residues. Germline CDR1 MNHEY, CDR2 SMNVEV (reference sequence). V shed 3 bases and J shed 6 bases, with 14 bases lying between them. For the CDR3, the DNA is TGTGCCAGCAGTTTTGGGGGAGTGTACGCTGAAGCTTTCTTT. Its protein is CASSFGGVYAEAFF.

This clonotype has ten or more counts. The genes are TRBV25-1 and TRBJ2-5, with a weak D call TRBD2 (6 bases). Germline CDR1 reads MGHDK; CDR2 reads SYGVNS. The CDR3 has 13 residues. Trimming stripped 2 bases from V and 7 bases from J, with 11 bases between. This CDR3 reads CASSENGGWTQYF. The CDR3 coding sequence is TGTGCCAGCAGTGAAAATGGGGGGTGGACCCAGTACTTC.

The V gene is TRBV10-3, the J gene TRBJ2-3; D possibly corresponds to TRBD2 (5 bases). The germline V gene encodes CDR1 ENHRY and CDR2 SYGVKD. Deletions cut 10 bases from V and 4 bases from J, with 9 bases between. The CDR3 extends over 11 amino acids. In DNA, the CDR3 is TGTGCCAACCGAGGGTCAGATACGCAGTATTTT. It specifies CANRGSDTQYF.

This clonotype was seen a handful of times. The chain employs TRBV12-5 and TRBJ2-7; 15 nucleotides match TRBD2. Germline V gene sequence: CDR1 LGHNT, CDR2 FRNRAP. The CDR3 sequence is 18 residues long. J was trimmed by 2 bases and V by 4 bases; bases with no gene match: 9. Here the CDR3 DNA reads TGTGCTAGTGGTTCGAGGACTAGCGGGGGGGCCTGGGCCTACGAGCAGTACTTC. It codes for CASGSRTSGGAWAYEQYF.

The genes are TRBV4-2 and TRBJ2-1; D not resolved. The CDR3 totals 12 residues. From germline, CDR1 is LGHNA and CDR2 YNFKEQ. The V and J ends lost 0 bases and 10 bases respectively, with 7 bases between them. The DNA of the CDR3 is TGTGCCAGCAGCCAAGAGGAGCGAGAGCAGTTCTTC. Translated, it gives CASSQEEREQFF.

This rearrangement joins TRBV4-3 to TRBJ2-3, with 9 bases matching TRBD2. Germline CDR1 and CDR2: LGHNA and YSLEER. This CDR3 comprises 16 residues. Trimming at V came to 4 bases and at J to 1 base, leaving 6 bases not matched to a gene. As DNA, the CDR3 is TGCGCCAGCAGCCGCTCTTTAGCGGGGGGCACAGATACGCAGTATTTT. Its translation is CASSRSLAGGTDTQYF.

This chain links TRBV27 with TRBJ1-2; 10 bases line up with TRBD1. The CDR3 has 15 amino acids. Trimming removed 5 bases from V and 5 bases from J; junction bases left unmatched: 8. Germline values: CDR1 MNHEY, CDR2 SMNVEV (reference sequence). The CDR3 DNA reads TGTGCCAGCAGTACACCGGGACAGGGGTTTTATGGCTACACCTTC. It yields the protein CASSTPGQGFYGYTF.

The rearrangement joins TRBV6-1 to TRBJ2-7; D is perhaps TRBD2 (5 bases). Per the germline V gene, CDR1 is MNHNS and CDR2 is SASEGT. V was trimmed by 3 bases and J by 1 base, leaving 19 bases between them. This CDR3 region has 17 residues. The CDR3 loop is CASSDIGIGTWSYEQYV. CDR3 DNA sequence: TGTGCCAGCAGTGACATCGGGATTGGCACCTGGTCCTACGAGCAGTACGTC.

This chain links TRBV7-9 with TRBJ1-1; no clear D. Trimming stripped 5 bases from V and 0 bases from J, with 10 bases between. The V gene's germline CDR1 is SEHNR and CDR2 FQNEAQ (reference sequence). The CDR3 totals 14 residues. The CDR3 DNA follows: TGTGCCAGCAGCCCCCCCACGGTGAACACTGAAGCTTTCTTT. Protein product: CASSPPTVNTEAFF.

This clonotype was detected a few times. This chain uses TRBV7-4 with TRBJ2-7; perhaps TRBD2 as D (5 bases). The germline V gene has CDR1 SGHVT and CDR2 SQSDAQ. The CDR3 length is 15 residues. Trimming cost V 5 bases and J 4 bases, with 18 bases left between them. The CDR3 DNA reads TGTGCCAGCAGCGGTGAAACCCGGGGTCGGTACGAGCAGTACTTC. Translating gives CASSGETRGRYEQYF.

This clonotype has just a few counts. The chain has TRBV28 and TRBJ2-7; tentative D call: TRBD2 (6 bases). The CDR3 length is 16 residues. Trimming removed 8 bases at V and 0 bases at J, with 20 bases between. Germline values: CDR1 MDHEN, CDR2 SYDVKM. CDR3 in DNA: TGTGCCAGCCAGACTGTGCGCGGGGAATCCTCCTACGAGCAGTACGTC. As protein: CASQTVRGESSYEQYV.

This clonotype was counted a few times. The rearrangement uses TRBV7-6 and TRBJ2-7; D is possibly TRBD1 or TRBD2 (7 bases each). The V end was cut by 5 bases, the J end by 5 bases, with 19 bases between. The CDR3 is 15 residues long. Per germline, CDR1 SGHVS and CDR2 FNYEAQ. CDR3 bases: TGTGCCAGCAGCCCTTGGGCAGGGGGGGACAACGAGCAGTACTTC. The encoded protein is CASSPWAGGDNEQYF.

This clonotype was detected a few times. The chain couples TRBV27 to TRBJ2-1; D may be TRBD1 or TRBD2 (5 bases each). V lost 6 bases and J 9 bases, leaving 15 bases between the germline ends. The germline V gene has CDR1 MNHEY and CDR2 SMNVEV (reference sequence). This CDR3 has 13 residues. The CDR3 DNA reads as TGTGCCAGCAGCCCGGGGCGACCGGGTGAGCAGTTCTTC. This translates into CASSPGRPGEQFF.